The sequence of this T cell receptor (delta chain) was determined in a study of gamma-delta chains in newborns, infants, children. Study at large: Polyclonal expansion of innate γδ T cells after birth follows microbial exposure.

TCRdb re-called clones from the reads using CATT. Counted here are just over 3,000 delta-chain clones, more than 9% occurring once; the ten biggest clones make up about 11%. In its sample, this clone is large (0.1 to 1%). Other DNA sequences in this specimen translate into the identical CDR3. Germline CDR1 reads GEAIGNYY; CDR2 reads EKD. The length of the CDR3 is 19 residues. The trim removed 2 bases at V and 0 bases at J, leaving 8 bases unmatched. The sample was blood. This sequence was found in a child who was a newborn, infant or young child, either healthy, febrile or measles-vaccinated (not recorded which). V is TRDV2 and J is TRDJ3, with TRDD3 identical over 8 bases. The CDR3 sequence is CACDNAGGRHSWDTRQMFF. The DNA of the CDR3 is TGTGCCTGTGACAATGCTGGGGGACGCCACTCCTGGGACACCCGACAGATGTTTTTC.